This note documents a single TCR beta chain sequence. Its specificity is unknown. These data come from a study of OX40 agonist ivuxolimab in advanced cancers. Measured with immunoSEQ multiplex PCR; TCRdb has only the in-frame clones, and not every one. The sample includes 50,000 to 65,000 clones, about 85% of them seen just once. Broader study findings: Fewer expanded clones were found on average in CD4+ than in CD8+ T cells. Clonal expansion was among the lowest in partial responders at 0.1-3.0 mg/kg, especially CD8+.

This material consisted of CD4+ or CD8+ T cells sorted from blood, taken in a trial of the OX40 agonist ivuxolimab. This TCR came from an adult with an advanced solid tumor such as melanoma, head and neck, liver or kidney cancer.

The CDR3 sequence: CASSYSAGSNEKLFF. CDR3 nucleotides: TGTGCCAGCAGTTACTCGGCAGGATCTAATGAAAAACTGTTTTTT. The chain recombines TRBV6-6 with TRBJ1-4; D not certain. Germline values: CDR1 MNHNY, CDR2 SVGAGI (reference sequence). The CDR3 has 15 amino acids. Trimming shortened V by 0 bases and J by 3 bases, and 8 bases separated the two germline ends.